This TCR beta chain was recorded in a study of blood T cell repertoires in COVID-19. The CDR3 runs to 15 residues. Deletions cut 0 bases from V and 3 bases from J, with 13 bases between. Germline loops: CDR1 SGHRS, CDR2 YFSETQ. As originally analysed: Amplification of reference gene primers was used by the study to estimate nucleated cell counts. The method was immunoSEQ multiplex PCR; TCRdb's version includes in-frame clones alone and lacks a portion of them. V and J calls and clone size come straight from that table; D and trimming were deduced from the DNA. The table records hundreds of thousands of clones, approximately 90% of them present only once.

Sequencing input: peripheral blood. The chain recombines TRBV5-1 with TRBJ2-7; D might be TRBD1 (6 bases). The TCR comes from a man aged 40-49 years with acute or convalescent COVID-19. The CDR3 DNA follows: TGCGCCAGCAGCTTGGGCGCAGGGGATTTCTACGAGCAGTACTTC. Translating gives CASSLGAGDFYEQYF. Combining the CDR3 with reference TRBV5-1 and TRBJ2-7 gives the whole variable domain KAGVTQTPRYLIKTRGQQVTLSCSPISGHRSVSWYQQTPGQGLQFLFEYFSETQRNKGNFPGRFSGRQFSNSRSEMNVSTLELGDSALYLCASSLGAGDFYEQYFGPGTRLTVT.